Shown below are 30 T cell receptor beta chains from a single sample sequenced in a study of T and B cells in COVID-19 patients. TRB was amplified from about 260-540 ng of blood genomic DNA. TRB rearrangements were amplified by multiplex PCR with BIOMED2 TRB-A/B primers. Each CDR3 protein is one row after TCRdb ran MiXCR on the multiplex PCR reads. The repertoire holds some 5,300 distinct CDR3 sequences, 25% to 30% seen once, with 5% to 7% in the top ten. Sequencing input: blood. The source is a human donor with active COVID-19.

This clonotype was observed a few times. The chain carries TRBV5-6 and TRBJ2-1; TRBD2 agrees at 15 bases. CDR1 SGHDT and CDR2 YYEEEE come from the germline V gene. This CDR3 region has 14 residues. Trimming removed 10 bases from V and 6 bases from J; junction bases left unmatched: 5. CDR3 nucleotide sequence: TGTGCCGGGGGGACTAGCGGGGGGATCAATGAGCAGTTCTTC. Translation gives CAGGTSGGINEQFF.

Judged by abundance, this clonotype is medium-sized (0.01 to 0.1%). The DNA of the CDR3 is TGTGCCAGCAGTTACTTCGCGAACACCGGGGAGCTGTTTTTT. It specifies CASSYFANTGELFF. The V call is TRBV6-6, the J call TRBJ2-2; D unclear. The CDR3 covers 14 residues. The V gene lost 1 base and the J gene lost 0 bases, with 3 bases spanning the gap. The germline CDR1 and CDR2 sequences are MNHNY and SVGAGI (reference sequence).

The chain recombines TRBV6-1 with TRBJ2-1; D might be TRBD2 (7 bases). Germline-derived CDR1 and CDR2 are MNHNS and SASEGT. The CDR3 is 13 amino acids. V shed 10 bases and J shed 9 bases, with 19 bases lying between them. The CDR3 here is CATRGAEEAEQFF. CDR3 coding DNA: TGTGCCACACGGGGGGCCGAAGAGGCTGAGCAGTTCTTC.

By frequency in the sample, this clonotype is medium-sized. The chain links TRBV27 to TRBJ2-3; 8 nucleotides line up with TRBD2. Germline V CDR1 and CDR2: MNHEY, SMNVEV (reference sequence). This CDR3 region has 13 residues. The V segment lost 8 bases and the J segment 4 bases; nucleotides outside the gene matches: 5. The CDR3 region is CASPSGSSDTQYF. Here the CDR3 DNA reads TGTGCCAGCCCAAGCGGGAGTTCAGATACGCAGTATTTT.

This clonotype is medium-sized within its sample. The chain couples TRBV30 to TRBJ2-3; no clear D gene. Trimming left V 3 bases short and J 12 bases short, with 19 bases between. The V gene's germline CDR1 is GTSNPN and CDR2 SVGIG (reference sequence). The CDR3 contains 13 residues. The CDR3 here is CAWRPSPGSGQYF. The DNA for the CDR3 is TGTGCCTGGAGACCCTCCCCCGGCAGTGGACAGTATTTT.

The rearrangement uses TRBV11-1 and TRBJ1-5; D is ambiguous. Trimming removed 5 bases at V and 1 base at J, with 9 bases between. The CDR3 length is 14 residues. Germline V gene sequence: CDR1 SGHAT, CDR2 FQDESV (reference sequence). CDR3 in amino acids: CASSLHGSNQPQHF. Written as DNA, the CDR3 is TGTGCCAGCAGCCTCCACGGGAGCAATCAGCCCCAGCATTTT.

The chain employs TRBV19 and TRBJ2-5; TRBD2 agrees at 10 bases. V shed 7 bases and J 4 bases; nucleotides not matched to a gene: 3. Germline assignment: CDR1 LNHDA and CDR2 SQIVND (reference sequence). CDR3 size: 13 residues. CDR3 loop: CASKASGGETQYF. The CDR3 DNA sequence: TGTGCCAGTAAGGCTAGCGGGGGAGAGACCCAGTACTTC.

The chain links TRBV29-1 to TRBJ2-1, with TRBD2 identical over 11 bases. Germline loops: CDR1 SQVTM, CDR2 ANQGSEA. The length of the CDR3 is 14 residues. With V trimmed by 7 bases and J by 6 bases, 8 bases remained unmatched. Here the CDR3 DNA reads TGCAGCGGGCAAACTAGCGGGAGCCCCAATGAGCAGTTCTTC. It encodes CSGQTSGSPNEQFF.

This clonotype was counted only a few times. V gene TRBV19 combines with J gene TRBJ1-5; a possible D gene is TRBD1 (6 bases). The CDR3 loop spans 14 amino acids. Germline values: CDR1 LNHDA, CDR2 SQIVND (reference sequence). V lost 6 bases, J lost 4 bases, and 13 bases lay in between. The CDR3 bases are TGTGCCAGTAGAAACAGGGTGGGGAATCAGCCCCAGCATTTT. Amino acids: CASRNRVGNQPQHF.

The chain employs TRBV5-4 and TRBJ1-2; D may be TRBD1 (5 bases). Trimming removed 1 base at V and 6 bases at J, with 13 bases between. Germline V gene lookup returns CDR1 SGHNT and CDR2 YYREEE (reference sequence). The CDR3 spans 14 residues. The CDR3 sequence is CASSLSRVPNGYTF. CDR3 coding DNA: TGTGCCAGCAGCTTGTCCAGGGTCCCGAATGGCTACACCTTC.

The rearrangement links TRBV7-9 to TRBJ1-1; 9 bases agree with TRBD1. The CDR3 consists of 16 residues. CDR1 is SEHNR and CDR2 is FQNEAQ in the germline V gene (reference sequence). Trimming cost V 4 bases and J 2 bases; bases outside gene matches: 8. In nucleotides, the CDR3 is TGTGCCAGCAGCTCACAGGGGGCGCTAATAAACACTGAAGCTTTCTTT. Its protein product is CASSSQGALINTEAFF.

This clonotype has more than one count but fewer than ten. CDR3 sequence (DNA): TGTGCCAGCAGTTACAGGGCTGCGAACACTGAAGCTTTCTTT. Translated: CASSYRAANTEAFF. The chain uses TRBV6-5 and TRBJ1-1; D unresolved. Trimming stripped 2 bases from V and 1 base from J, with 8 bases between. Germline lookup yields CDR1 MNHEY and CDR2 SVGAGI. This CDR3 has 14 amino acids.

Concerning this clonotype itself: A much larger clone lies one base from this, so it may be a read error. The chain combines TRBV5-6 with TRBJ1-2; tentatively, D is TRBD1 (6 bases). Between the trimmed V and J ends, which lost 4 bases and 2 bases, there was a span of 24 bases. The CDR3 totals 18 residues. The germline CDR1 and CDR2 sequences are SGHDT and YYEEEE. The chain's CDR3 is CASSPERGGTIANYGYTF. The CDR3, as DNA: TGTGCCAGCAGCCCGGAAAGGGGAGGGACAATAGCGAACTATGGCTACACCTTC.

This clonotype is medium-sized by share. The rearrangement joins TRBV30 to TRBJ2-3; D unresolved. Looked up from germline, CDR1 is GTSNPN and CDR2 is SVGIG (reference sequence). Deletions cut 4 bases from V and 0 bases from J, with 11 bases between. The CDR3 contains 14 residues. CDR3 sequence: CAWKFGYSTDTQYF. The CDR3 nucleotides read TGTGCCTGGAAATTCGGGTATAGCACAGATACGCAGTATTTT.

The chain links TRBV13 to TRBJ2-7; a weak D match, TRBD2 (6 bases). The CDR3 length is 18 residues. V lost 4 bases and J 4 bases, leaving 26 bases between the germline ends. CDR1 PRHDT and CDR2 FYEKMQ come from the germline V gene (reference sequence). The CDR3 reads CASSSIGGVTGEQYEQYF. The CDR3 coding sequence is TGTGCCAGCAGCTCCATAGGCGGGGTGACCGGGGAGCAGTACGAGCAGTACTTC.

V usage is TRBV12-3 or TRBV12-4 and J usage is TRBJ1-1; D is undetermined. This CDR3 comprises 13 residues. The germline V and J ends were trimmed by 3 bases and 8 bases, with 13 bases remaining between them. The CDR3 sequence is CASSFLTEGEAFF. The CDR3, as DNA: TGTGCCAGCAGTTTCTTGACCGAAGGGGAAGCTTTCTTT.

Worth noting for this clonotype: This could be a read error, since a much larger clone is one nucleotide away. The gene calls are TRBV27 and TRBJ2-7; 7 nucleotides line up with TRBD1. The CDR3 covers 15 residues. The germline gives CDR1 MNHEY, CDR2 SMNVEV (reference sequence). The chain's CDR3 is CGSSRFNRGTNEQYF. As DNA, the CDR3 is TGTGGCAGCAGTCGTTTTAACAGGGGTACGAATGAGCAGTACTTC.

The gene calls are TRBV6-2 or TRBV6-3 and TRBJ2-3, with 12 bases that match TRBD2. CDR3 length: 16 residues. Germline V CDR1 and CDR2: MNHEY, SVGEGT. The ends lost 7 bases at V and 1 base at J; junction bases unmatched: 6. The CDR3 region has the DNA TGTGCCAGCAACCCTAGCGGGGGGGCCCGCACAGATACGCAGTATTTT. This gives the protein CASNPSGGARTDTQYF.

This clonotype was detected a few times. This chain uses TRBV20-1 with TRBJ2-5, with D perhaps matching TRBD1 (5 bases). This CDR3 contains 14 residues. The ends were cut back, 1 base at V and 4 bases at J, with 13 bases in the middle. Germline CDR1 DFQATT, CDR2 SNEGSKA (reference sequence). The CDR3 loop is CSARGQQGGETQYF. The CDR3, as DNA: TGCAGTGCTAGAGGGCAGCAGGGCGGAGAGACCCAGTACTTC.

The CDR3: CSGSGLAGRGTQYF. The DNA for the CDR3 is TGCAGCGGGTCGGGACTAGCGGGAAGAGGTACGCAGTATTTT. The chain links TRBV29-1 to TRBJ2-3; TRBD2 agrees at 13 bases. The germline V gene has CDR1 SQVTM and CDR2 ANQGSEA. J lost 8 bases, V lost 7 bases, and 9 bases had no gene match. The CDR3 extends over 14 amino acids.

This clonotype has more than one count but fewer than ten. The J gene is TRBJ1-2, the V gene TRBV20-1; D remains ambiguous. The CDR3 spans 14 residues. Germline V gene lookup returns CDR1 DFQATT and CDR2 SNEGSKA (reference sequence). The germline V and J ends were trimmed by 1 base and 6 bases, with 15 bases remaining between them. The CDR3 DNA reads TGCAGTGCTAGAGTGGCAGGAGAGTATCATGGCTACACCTTC. Its translation is CSARVAGEYHGYTF.

The chain joins TRBV5-1 to TRBJ2-2, with D possibly called TRBD1 or TRBD2 (7 bases each). Germline-derived CDR1 and CDR2 are SGHRS and YFSETQ. V was shortened by 7 bases and J by 2 bases, with 15 bases between the two germline ends. The CDR3 covers 15 residues. The CDR3 region is CASVQGGINTGELFF. The CDR3 DNA reads TGCGCCAGCGTCCAGGGGGGGATAAACACCGGGGAGCTGTTTTTT.

This chain uses TRBV5-5 with TRBJ1-1; 8 bases map to TRBD1. The V gene's germline CDR1 is SGHKS and CDR2 YYEKEE (reference sequence). The CDR3 runs to 17 residues. V shed 0 bases, J shed 4 bases, and the junction held 11 bases outside the gene matches. The CDR3 here is CASSLGQGAMVGTEAFF. The CDR3 coding sequence is TGTGCCAGCAGCTTGGGGCAGGGGGCGATGGTGGGCACTGAAGCTTTCTTT.

The chain recombines TRBV5-1 with TRBJ2-3; tentative D call: TRBD1 (6 bases). Germline V lookup: CDR1 SGHRS, CDR2 YFSETQ. The V end lost 0 bases, the J end lost 3 bases, and 17 bases lay between the germline ends. CDR3 length equals 17 residues. The DNA for the CDR3 is TGCGCCAGCAGCTTGGAGGGACAAGGGATGGGGACAGATACGCAGTATTTT. As protein: CASSLEGQGMGTDTQYF.

The chain joins TRBV6-1 to TRBJ1-5; D is perhaps TRBD1 (5 bases). CDR1 MNHNS and CDR2 SASEGT come from the germline V gene. Trimming removed 3 bases at V and 5 bases at J, with 14 bases between. The CDR3 extends over 15 amino acids. The CDR3, as DNA: TGTGCCAGCAGTGATGACGGGGCTAGTGATCAGCCCCAGCATTTT. This translates into CASSDDGASDQPQHF.

CDR3 sequence reads: CASSLAGGDNTQYF. CDR3 bases: TGTGCCAGCAGCTTAGCAGGAGGGGATAATACGCAGTATTTT. The chain uses TRBV5-6 and TRBJ2-3, with TRBD2 as a possible D gene (6 bases). The germline V gene has CDR1 SGHDT and CDR2 YYEEEE. The CDR3 sequence is 14 residues long. The V and J ends lost 2 bases and 7 bases respectively, with 14 bases between them.

This clonotype occurred a few times. V is TRBV19 and J is TRBJ2-1, with D perhaps assigned TRBD1 or TRBD2 (5 bases each). CDR3 length equals 19 residues. CDR1 and CDR2 from the germline V gene are LNHDA and SQIVND (reference sequence). V was cut by 6 bases and J by 2 bases, with 26 bases left in between. The CDR3 loop reads CASSLTGRSGPQAYNEQFF. The DNA of the CDR3 is TGTGCCAGTAGCCTTACGGGCAGGTCGGGACCACAGGCCTACAATGAGCAGTTCTTC.

In this sample, this clonotype is medium-sized. The chain has TRBV18 and TRBJ2-1; 9 nucleotides align to TRBD1. This CDR3 contains 14 residues. Germline loops: CDR1 KGHSH, CDR2 LQKENI. The junction had 4 bases not matched to a gene; V was cut back by 4 bases and J by 6 bases. This CDR3 reads CASSLLTGGNEQFF. Here the CDR3 DNA reads TGTGCCAGCTCACTACTGACAGGGGGCAATGAGCAGTTCTTC.

By its share, this clonotype is medium-sized. The chain carries TRBV6-5 and TRBJ1-6; 10 bases match TRBD1. Looked up from germline, CDR1 is MNHEY and CDR2 is SVGAGI. The CDR3 is 16 amino acids. Losses at the gene ends were 6 bases for V and 9 bases for J; bases not matched to a gene: 11. CDR3 amino acids: CASRGQGTGWASPLHF. The CDR3 DNA reads TGTGCCAGCAGGGGACAGGGGACGGGATGGGCTTCACCCCTCCACTTT.

This clonotype rates as medium-sized. J is TRBJ2-7 and V is TRBV6-1, with TRBD1 identical over 8 bases. The V gene end was trimmed by 5 bases and the J gene end by 3 bases; junction bases not matched to a gene: 15. Germline V gene sequence: CDR1 MNHNS, CDR2 SASEGT. CDR3 length equals 17 residues. Written as DNA, the CDR3 is TGTGCCAGCAGTCGTCATCACCACGGACAGGGAGGCTACGAGCAGTACTTC. Its protein product is CASSRHHHGQGGYEQYF.